These T cell receptor beta chains were read from a single sample in a study of blood T cell repertoires in COVID-19. Here immunoSEQ multiplex PCR was the method, and the copy in TCRdb shows in-frame clones only, minus some. The sample holds about 110,000 clones; 85% are singletons and the top ten take about 1.3%. The source material was peripheral blood. The receptor source for this set is a man aged 35 to 55 with acute or convalescent COVID-19. Each CDR3 is given with its conserved first and last residue. A D gene is named only where the DNA matches it firmly. The size of a clone is reported for some rows only, either as once, few or many, or as a class for expanded clones.

TRBV6-5	TRBJ1-2	.	.	TGTGCCAGCAGTTATCGGCAGGGAAGGCGCGGCTACACCTTC	CASSYRQGRRGYTF
TRBV2	TRBJ1-2	few	TRBD1	TGTGCCAGCAAGACAGGGGACAGCTATGGCTACACCTTC	CASKTGDSYGYTF
TRBV4-3	TRBJ1-5	once	TRBD1	TGCGCCAGCAGCCAAGATAACCAGGGGGCACGACAGCCCCAGCATTTT	CASSQDNQGARQPQHF
TRBV5-1	TRBJ2-3	.	.	TGCGCCAGCTGCGAACGGGGGGCGAGCACAGATACGCAGTATTTT	CASCERGASTDTQYF
TRBV5-1	TRBJ2-5	once	TRBD2	TGCGCCAGCAGCTTGGCAGCGGGAGTGGAGACCCAGTACTTC	CASSLAAGVETQYF
TRBV28	TRBJ2-5	.	.	TGTGCCAGCAGTCACCAACAGGGAACAGAGACCCAGTACTTC	CASSHQQGTETQYF
TRBV7-9	TRBJ2-7	.	.	TGTGCCAGCAGAGGGGACATCCCCTACGAGCAGTACTTC	CASRGDIPYEQYF
TRBV20-1	TRBJ2-7	.	.	TGCAGTGCTAGTAACAAATACGAGCAGTACTTC	CSASNKYEQYF
TRBV5-1	TRBJ2-7	.	TRBD2	TGCGCCAGCAGCATCGGACTAGCGGGAGGGCCCTGGGAGCAGTACTTC	CASSIGLAGGPWEQYF
TRBV7-2	TRBJ2-1	.	TRBD2	TGTGCCAGCAGCTTCTCAGCCGGGACTAGCAGAAATGAGCAGTTCTTC	CASSFSAGTSRNEQFF
TRBV6-5	TRBJ2-1	.	.	TGTGCCAGCAGTTACAGCCGGGGGAGTCACAATGAGCAGTTCTTC	CASSYSRGSHNEQFF
TRBV20-1	TRBJ2-7	.	TRBD2	TGCAGTGCTAGCCTGGGGGGGGAGCAGTACTTC	CSASLGGEQYF
TRBV29-1	TRBJ2-7	few	.	TGCAGCGTTGAGATTGGGCTTGGGCCGTACGAGCAGTACTTC	CSVEIGLGPYEQYF
TRBV3-1/TRBV3-2	TRBJ2-7	.	.	TGTGCCAGCAGCCAAGACCGACAGTTCTACGAGCAGTACTTC	CASSQDRQFYEQYF
TRBV6-2/TRBV6-3	TRBJ1-6	.	.	TGTGCCAGCAGTTACGCGGGGGACGGTTCACCCCTCCACTTT	CASSYAGDGSPLHF
TRBV21-1	TRBJ1-5	.	.	TGTGCCAGCAGCAAAAAAGGTGACAGGGCCCGAAATCAGCCCCAGCATTTT	CASSKKGDRARNQPQHF
TRBV5-5	TRBJ1-6	.	TRBD1	TGTGCCAGCAGCTCAAGAGGACCGGGACAGAAGAATTCACCCCTCCACTTT	CASSSRGPGQKNSPLHF
TRBV19	TRBJ1-1	.	.	TGTGCCAGTAGTATAGATGGGAGCAGAAACACTGAAGCTTTCTTT	CASSIDGSRNTEAFF
TRBV7-2	TRBJ2-2	.	.	TGTGCCAGCAGCTTAGTATGGCACACCGGGGAGCTGTTTTTT	CASSLVWHTGELFF